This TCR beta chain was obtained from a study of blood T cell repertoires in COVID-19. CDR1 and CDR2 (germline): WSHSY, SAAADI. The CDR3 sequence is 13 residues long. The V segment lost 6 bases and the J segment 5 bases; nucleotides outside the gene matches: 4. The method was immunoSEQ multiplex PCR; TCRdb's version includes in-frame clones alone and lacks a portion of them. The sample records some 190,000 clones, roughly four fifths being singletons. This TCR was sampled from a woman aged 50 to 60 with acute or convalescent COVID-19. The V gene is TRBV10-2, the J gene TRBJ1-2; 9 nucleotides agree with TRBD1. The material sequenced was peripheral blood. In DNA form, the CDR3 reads TGCGCCAGCAGGGAAGGGACAGGGTATGGCTACACCTTC. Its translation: CASREGTGYGYTF.